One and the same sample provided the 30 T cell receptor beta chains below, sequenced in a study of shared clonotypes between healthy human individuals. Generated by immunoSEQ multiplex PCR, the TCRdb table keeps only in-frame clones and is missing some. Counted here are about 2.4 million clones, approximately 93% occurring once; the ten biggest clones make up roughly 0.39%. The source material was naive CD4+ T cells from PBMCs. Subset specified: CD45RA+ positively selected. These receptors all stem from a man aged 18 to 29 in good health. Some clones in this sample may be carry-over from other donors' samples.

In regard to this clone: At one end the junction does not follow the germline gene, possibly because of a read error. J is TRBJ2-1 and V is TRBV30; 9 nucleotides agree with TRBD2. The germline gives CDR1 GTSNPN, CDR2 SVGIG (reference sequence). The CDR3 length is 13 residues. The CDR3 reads CAWRGASGVLMVF. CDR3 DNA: TGTGCCTGGAGGGGGGCTAGCGGGGTCCTTATGGTCTTC.

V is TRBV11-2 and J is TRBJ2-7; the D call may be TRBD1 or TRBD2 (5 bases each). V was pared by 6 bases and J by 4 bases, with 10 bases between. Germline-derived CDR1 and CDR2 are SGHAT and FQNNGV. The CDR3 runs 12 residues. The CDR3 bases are TGTGCCAGCAGATCAGGGACGTACGAGCAGTACTTC. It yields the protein CASRSGTYEQYF.

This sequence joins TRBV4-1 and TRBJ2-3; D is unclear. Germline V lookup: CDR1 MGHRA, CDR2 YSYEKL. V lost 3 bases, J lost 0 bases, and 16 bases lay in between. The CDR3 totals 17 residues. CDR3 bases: TGCGCCAGCAGCCACTTTGCAGAGCAACCTAGCACAGATACGCAGTATTTT. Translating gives CASSHFAEQPSTDTQYF.

The CDR3 loop reads CASRTSMAPHWGYTF. The CDR3 DNA is TGTGCCAGCAGAACGTCGATGGCCCCTCATTGGGGCTACACCTTC. The rearrangement joins TRBV28 to TRBJ1-2; unclear D gene. The CDR3 totals 15 residues. With 6 bases removed from V and 8 bases from J, the gap between germline ends came to 22 bases. Germline V gene sequence: CDR1 MDHEN, CDR2 SYDVKM.

The CDR3 loop is CASGQQQNSPLHF. CDR3 sequence (DNA): TGTGCCAGTGGACAGCAGCAAAATTCACCCCTCCACTTT. The chain links TRBV19 to TRBJ1-6, with a possible D match to TRBD1 (6 bases). The CDR3 has 13 residues. Between the trimmed V and J ends, which lost 8 bases and 7 bases, there was a span of 12 bases. The germline gives CDR1 LNHDA, CDR2 SQIVND (reference sequence).

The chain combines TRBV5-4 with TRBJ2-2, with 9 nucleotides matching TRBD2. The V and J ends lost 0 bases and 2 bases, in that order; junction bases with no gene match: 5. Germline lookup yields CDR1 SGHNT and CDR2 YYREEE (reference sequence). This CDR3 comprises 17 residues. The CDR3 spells CASSLGLAEANTGELFF. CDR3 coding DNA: TGTGCCAGCAGCTTGGGACTAGCGGAGGCAAACACCGGGGAGCTGTTTTTT. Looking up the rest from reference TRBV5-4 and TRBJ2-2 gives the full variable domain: ETGVTQSPTHLIKTRGQQVTLRCSSQSGHNTVSWYQQALGQGPQFIFQYYREEENGRGNFPPRFSGLQFPNYSSELNVNALELDDSALYLCASSLGLAEANTGELFFGEGSRLTVL.

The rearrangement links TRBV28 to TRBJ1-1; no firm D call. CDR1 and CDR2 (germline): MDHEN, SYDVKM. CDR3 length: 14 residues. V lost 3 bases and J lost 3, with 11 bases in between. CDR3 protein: CASSLAGIDTEAFF. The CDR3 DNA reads TGTGCCAGCAGTTTGGCAGGTATAGACACTGAAGCTTTCTTT.

In nucleotides, the CDR3 is TGCGCCAGCAGCGGGGACAGGGGCTGGGAGCAGTTCTTC. It is translated as CASSGDRGWEQFF. The chain combines TRBV5-1 with TRBJ2-1; 10 nucleotides match TRBD1. Trimming removed 4 bases from V and 10 bases from J; junction bases left unmatched: 5. This CDR3 spans 13 amino acids. The germline CDR1 and CDR2 sequences are SGHRS and YFSETQ.

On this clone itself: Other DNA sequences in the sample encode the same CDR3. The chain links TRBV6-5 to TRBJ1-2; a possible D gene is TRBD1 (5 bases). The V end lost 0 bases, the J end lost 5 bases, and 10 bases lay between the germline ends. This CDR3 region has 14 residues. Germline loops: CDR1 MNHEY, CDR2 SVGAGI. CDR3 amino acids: CASSYSAGVYGYTF. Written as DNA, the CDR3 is TGTGCCAGCAGTTACTCCGCGGGGGTTTATGGCTACACCTTC.

This CDR3 is CASSSRREQSNQPQHF. CDR3 in DNA: TGTGCCAGCAGCTCCCGACGGGAGCAAAGCAATCAGCCCCAGCATTTT. The chain recombines TRBV11-3 with TRBJ1-5; no clear D. Germline loops: CDR1 SGHNT, CDR2 YENEEA. V shed 4 bases and J shed 1 base, with 14 bases lying between them. This CDR3 is built from 16 residues.

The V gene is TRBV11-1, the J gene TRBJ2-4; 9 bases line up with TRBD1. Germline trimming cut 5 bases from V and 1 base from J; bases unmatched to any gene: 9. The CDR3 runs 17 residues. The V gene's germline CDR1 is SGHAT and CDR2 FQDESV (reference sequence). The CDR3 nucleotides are TGTGCCAGCAGCCTTGATCGGACAGGGGTCGCCAAAAACATTCAGTACTTC. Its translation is CASSLDRTGVAKNIQYF. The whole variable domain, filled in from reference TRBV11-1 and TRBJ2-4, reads EAEVAQSPRYKITEKSQAVAFWCDPISGHATLYWYRQILGQGPELLVQFQDESVVDDSQLPKDRFSAERLKGVDSTLKIQPAELGDSAMYLCASSLDRTGVAKNIQYFGAGTRLSVL.

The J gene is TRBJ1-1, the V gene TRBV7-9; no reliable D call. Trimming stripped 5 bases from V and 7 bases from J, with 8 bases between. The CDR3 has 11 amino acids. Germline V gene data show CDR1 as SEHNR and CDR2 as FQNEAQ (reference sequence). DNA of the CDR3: TGTGCCAGCAGCCGTCGGTTTGAAGCTTTCTTT. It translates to CASSRRFEAFF.

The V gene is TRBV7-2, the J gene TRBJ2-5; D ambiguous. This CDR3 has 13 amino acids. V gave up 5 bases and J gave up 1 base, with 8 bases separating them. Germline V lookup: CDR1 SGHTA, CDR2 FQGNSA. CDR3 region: CASSRMGQETQYF. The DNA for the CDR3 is TGTGCCAGCAGCCGAATGGGCCAAGAGACCCAGTACTTC.

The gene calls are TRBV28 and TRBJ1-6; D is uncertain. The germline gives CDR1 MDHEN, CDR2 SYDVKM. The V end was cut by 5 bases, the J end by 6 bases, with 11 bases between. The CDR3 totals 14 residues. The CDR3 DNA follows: TGTGCCAGCAGTGCCCCCGGGTCTAATTCACCCCTCCACTTT. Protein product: CASSAPGSNSPLHF.

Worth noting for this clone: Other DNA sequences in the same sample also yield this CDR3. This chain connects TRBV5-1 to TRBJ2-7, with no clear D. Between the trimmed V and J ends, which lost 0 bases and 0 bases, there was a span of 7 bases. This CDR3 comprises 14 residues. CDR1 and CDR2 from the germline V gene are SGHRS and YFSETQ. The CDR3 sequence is CASSLAGTSYEQYF. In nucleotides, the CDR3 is TGCGCCAGCAGCTTGGCGGGTACCTCCTACGAGCAGTACTTC.

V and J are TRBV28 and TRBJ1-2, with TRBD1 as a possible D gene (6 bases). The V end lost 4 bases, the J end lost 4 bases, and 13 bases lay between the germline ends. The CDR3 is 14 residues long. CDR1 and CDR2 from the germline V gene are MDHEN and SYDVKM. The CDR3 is CASSSTTGLYGYTF. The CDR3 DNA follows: TGTGCCAGCAGTTCAACGACAGGACTCTATGGCTACACCTTC.

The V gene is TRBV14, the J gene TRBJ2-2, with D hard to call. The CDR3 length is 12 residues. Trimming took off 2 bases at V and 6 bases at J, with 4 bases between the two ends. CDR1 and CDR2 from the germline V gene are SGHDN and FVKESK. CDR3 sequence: CASSQSPGELFF. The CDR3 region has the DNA TGTGCCAGCAGCCAATCTCCCGGGGAGCTGTTTTTT.

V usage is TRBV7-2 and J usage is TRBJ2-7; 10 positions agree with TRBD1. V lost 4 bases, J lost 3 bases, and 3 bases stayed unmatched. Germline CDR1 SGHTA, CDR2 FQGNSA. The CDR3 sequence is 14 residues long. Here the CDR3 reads CASSWDRGVYEQYF. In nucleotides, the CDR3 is TGTGCCAGCAGCTGGGACAGGGGCGTCTACGAGCAGTACTTC.

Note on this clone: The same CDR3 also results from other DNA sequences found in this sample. Here the CDR3 reads CASSVEGRGNYGYTF. The CDR3 DNA reads TGTGCCAGCAGCGTAGAGGGCAGGGGAAACTATGGCTACACCTTC. The chain has TRBV9 and TRBJ1-2; maybe TRBD1 (6 bases). This CDR3 contains 15 residues. V lost 0 bases and J 2 bases, leaving 11 bases between the germline ends. The germline V gene encodes CDR1 SGDLS and CDR2 YYNGEE. The whole variable domain, remainder taken from reference TRBV9 and TRBJ1-2, is DSGVTQTPKHLITATGQRVTLRCSPRSGDLSVYWYQQSLDQGLQFLIQYYNGEERAKGNILERFSAQQFPDLHSELNLSSLELGDSALYFCASSVEGRGNYGYTFGSGTRLTVV.

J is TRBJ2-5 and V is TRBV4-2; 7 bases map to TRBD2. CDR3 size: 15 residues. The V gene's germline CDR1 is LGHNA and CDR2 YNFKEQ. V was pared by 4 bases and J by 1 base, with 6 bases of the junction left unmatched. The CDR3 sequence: CASSRERGPQETQYF. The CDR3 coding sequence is TGTGCCAGCAGCCGCGAGCGGGGCCCCCAAGAGACCCAGTACTTC.

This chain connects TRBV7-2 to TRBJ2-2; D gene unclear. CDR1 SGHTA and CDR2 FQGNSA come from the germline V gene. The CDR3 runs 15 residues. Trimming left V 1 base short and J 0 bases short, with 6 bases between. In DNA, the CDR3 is TGTGCCAGCAGCTTAGGCTATTCGAACACCGGGGAGCTGTTTTTT. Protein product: CASSLGYSNTGELFF.

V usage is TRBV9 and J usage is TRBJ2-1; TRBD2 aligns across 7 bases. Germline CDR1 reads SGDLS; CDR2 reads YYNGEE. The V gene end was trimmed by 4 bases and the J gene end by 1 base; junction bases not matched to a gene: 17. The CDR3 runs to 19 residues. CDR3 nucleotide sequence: TGTGCCAGCAGCCCTGCGCCCGGCGGGAGTCCCGTTTCCTACAATGAGCAGTTCTTC. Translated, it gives CASSPAPGGSPVSYNEQFF.

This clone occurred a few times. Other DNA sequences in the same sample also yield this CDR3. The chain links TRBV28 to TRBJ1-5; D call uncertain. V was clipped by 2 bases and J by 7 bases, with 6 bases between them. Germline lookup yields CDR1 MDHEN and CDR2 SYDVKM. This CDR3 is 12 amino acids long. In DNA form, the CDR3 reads TGTGCCAGCAGTTTAAGTGGCCAGCCCCAGCATTTT. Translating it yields CASSLSGQPQHF.

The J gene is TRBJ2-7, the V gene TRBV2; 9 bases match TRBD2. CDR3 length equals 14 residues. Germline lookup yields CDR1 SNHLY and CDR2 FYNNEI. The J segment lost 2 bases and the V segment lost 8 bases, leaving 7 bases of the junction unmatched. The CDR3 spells CASGRRGGTYEQYF. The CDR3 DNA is TGTGCCAGCGGGCGGCGGGGGGGGACCTACGAGCAGTACTTC.

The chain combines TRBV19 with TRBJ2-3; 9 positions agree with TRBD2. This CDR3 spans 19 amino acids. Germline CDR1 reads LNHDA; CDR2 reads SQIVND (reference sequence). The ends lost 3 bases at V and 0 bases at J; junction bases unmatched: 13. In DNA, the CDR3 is TGTGCCAGTAGTATTTACGGACTAGCGACTTATTCTAGCACAGATACGCAGTATTTT. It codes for CASSIYGLATYSSTDTQYF.

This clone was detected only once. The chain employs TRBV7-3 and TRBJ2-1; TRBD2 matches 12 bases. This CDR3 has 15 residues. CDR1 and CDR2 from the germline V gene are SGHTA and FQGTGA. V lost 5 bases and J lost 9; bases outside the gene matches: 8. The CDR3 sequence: CASSILAGGPLEQFF. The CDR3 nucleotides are TGTGCCAGCAGCATTCTAGCGGGAGGGCCACTTGAGCAGTTCTTC. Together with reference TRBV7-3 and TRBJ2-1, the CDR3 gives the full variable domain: GAGVSQTPSNKVTEKGKYVELRCDPISGHTALYWYRQSLGQGPEFLIYFQGTGAADDSGLPNDRFFAVRPEGSVSTLKIQRTERGDSAVYLCASSILAGGPLEQFFGPGTRLTVL.

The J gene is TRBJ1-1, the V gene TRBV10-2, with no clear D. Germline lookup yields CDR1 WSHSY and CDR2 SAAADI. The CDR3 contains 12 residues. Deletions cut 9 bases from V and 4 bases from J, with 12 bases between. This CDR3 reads CASSLGSTEAFF. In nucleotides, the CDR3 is TGCGCCAGTTCCCTGGGGTCCACTGAAGCTTTCTTT.

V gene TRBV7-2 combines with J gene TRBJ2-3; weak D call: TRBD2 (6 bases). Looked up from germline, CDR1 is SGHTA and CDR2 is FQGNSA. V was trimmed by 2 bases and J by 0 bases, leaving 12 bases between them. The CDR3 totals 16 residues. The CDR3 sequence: CASSLMGGTSTDTQYF. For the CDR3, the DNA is TGTGCCAGCAGCTTAATGGGCGGGACTAGCACAGATACGCAGTATTTT.

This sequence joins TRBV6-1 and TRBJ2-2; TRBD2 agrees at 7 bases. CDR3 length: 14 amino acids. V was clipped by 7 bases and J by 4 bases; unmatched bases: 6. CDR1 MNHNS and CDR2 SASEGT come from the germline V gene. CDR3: CASTSGVPTGELFF. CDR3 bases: TGTGCCAGCACTAGCGGCGTACCCACCGGGGAGCTGTTTTTT.

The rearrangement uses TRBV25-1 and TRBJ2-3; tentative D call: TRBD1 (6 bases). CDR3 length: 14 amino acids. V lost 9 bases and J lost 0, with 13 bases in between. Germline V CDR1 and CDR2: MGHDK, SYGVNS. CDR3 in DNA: TGTGCCAGTTCTGACAGGCTGAGCACAGATACGCAGTATTTT. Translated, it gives CASSDRLSTDTQYF.